This TCR beta chain is drawn from a study of T cell responses to AZD1222 COVID-19 vaccine. As for this clone: The target antigen is unknown.

Germline CDR1 GTSNPN, CDR2 SVGIG (reference sequence). V dropped 5 bases and J dropped 1; count of bases not matched to a gene: 2. This CDR3 is 13 amino acids long. Repertoires were generated with immunoSEQ multiplex PCR, while TCRdb's copy carries only in-frame clones and drops some. The sample yields 100,000 or so clones, around 89% seen once. Overall study findings and caveats: No day 14 peak samples; only post-peak repertoires were characterized.

The receptor's source is an adult in good health. The sample here was peripheral blood, taken on day 0 of AZD1222 vaccination. The chain links TRBV30 to TRBJ1-1; 9 nucleotides agree with TRBD1. CDR3: CAWEGQGNTEAFF. In nucleotides, the CDR3 is TGTGCCTGGGAGGGACAGGGGAACACTGAAGCTTTCTTT.